The following is a T cell receptor (beta chain) sequence with its context. The data originate from a study of blood T cell repertoires in COVID-19. Method: immunoSEQ multiplex PCR; TCRdb's copy keeps in-frame clones and lacks some. The sample has about 350,000 clones, almost 90% seen once. The germline V gene has CDR1 ENHRY and CDR2 SYGVKD. This CDR3 spans 14 amino acids. V lost 2 bases, J lost 3 bases, and 3 bases stayed unmatched. The TCR sequence derives from a woman in her 30s who had been exposed to COVID-19. The sample taken for sequencing was PBMCs or T cells enriched from blood (not recorded which). The chain links TRBV10-3 to TRBJ2-7; 8 positions match TRBD2. Here the CDR3 reads CAISELAGNYEQYF. As DNA, the CDR3 is TGTGCCATCAGTGAGCTAGCGGGTAACTACGAGCAGTACTTC.